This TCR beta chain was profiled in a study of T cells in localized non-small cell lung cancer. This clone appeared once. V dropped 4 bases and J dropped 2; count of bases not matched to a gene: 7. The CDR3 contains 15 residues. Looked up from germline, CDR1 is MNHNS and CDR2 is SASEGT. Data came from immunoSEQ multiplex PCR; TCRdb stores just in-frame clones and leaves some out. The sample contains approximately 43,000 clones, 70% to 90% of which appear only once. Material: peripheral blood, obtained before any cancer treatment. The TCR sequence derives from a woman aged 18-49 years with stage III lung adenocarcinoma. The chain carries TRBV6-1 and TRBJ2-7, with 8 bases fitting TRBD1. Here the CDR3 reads CASSADGTGPYEQYF. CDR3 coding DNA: TGTGCCAGCAGTGCCGATGGGACAGGCCCCTACGAGCAGTACTTC.